Listed below are T cell receptor beta chains from one sample, sequenced in a study of cytomegalovirus exposure and HLA in healthy donors. Repertoires were generated with immunoSEQ multiplex PCR, while TCRdb's copy carries only in-frame clones and drops some. The sample holds 100,000 to 150,000 clones, approximately 88% seen once. Sequenced sample: PBMCs. All receptors come from a woman aged 18-35 years in good health and CMV-seronegative. CDR3s include the opening cysteine and the closing phenylalanine or tryptophan. A D gene is named only where the DNA matches it firmly. Clone size, where shown, is once, few, many, or a class for clones that have expanded.

v_gene	len	j_gene	d_gene	abundance	CDR3nt	CDR3aa
TRBV18	15	TRBJ1-3	NA	NA	TGTGCCAGCTCATCACGACAGGTCTCTGGAAACACCATATATTTT	CASSSRQVSGNTIYF
TRBV19	15	TRBJ2-7	TRBD2	NA	TGTGCCTGCCGAAAGGGTGGCGGGGGGTCCTACGAGCAGTACTTC	CACRKGGGGSYEQYF
TRBV7-6	15	TRBJ2-1	TRBD2	NA	TGTGCCAGCAGCTTAGAGACTAGCGGATACAATGAGCAGTTCTTC	CASSLETSGYNEQFF
TRBV13	18	TRBJ1-2	TRBD1	NA	TGTGCCAGCAGCCTCTCGTCGGGACAGGGGATTTTGATCTATGGCTACACCTTC	CASSLSSGQGILIYGYTF
TRBV7-9	14	TRBJ1-1	NA	NA	TGTGCCAGCAGCTCTCCCGGGGAGAACACTGAAGCTTTCTTT	CASSSPGENTEAFF
TRBV4-1	15	TRBJ2-3	NA	NA	TGCGCCAGCAGCCAAGTAAGCGGGAGCACAGATACGCAGTATTTT	CASSQVSGSTDTQYF
TRBV6-1	11	TRBJ2-3	NA	NA	TGTGCCAGCAGTGAATGGGCCCAAAGTCGGTTT	CASSEWAQSRF
TRBV5-1	15	TRBJ2-5	TRBD2	NA	TGCGCCAGCAGCTTGGCGGGGCGGGGGGAAGAGACCCAGTACTTC	CASSLAGRGEETQYF
TRBV14	16	TRBJ2-1	TRBD2	NA	TGTGCCAGCAGCCCCCTCGGGACTAGCGGGAGCAATGAGCAGTTCTTC	CASSPLGTSGSNEQFF
TRBV27	16	TRBJ2-2	NA	NA	TGTGCCAGCAGTCCCCCATCTTTGAGGTACACCGGGGAGCTGTTTTTT	CASSPPSLRYTGELFF
TRBV5-1	14	TRBJ1-1	NA	NA	TGCGCCAGCAGCTCAGGGGTCCTGAACACTGAAGCTTTCTTT	CASSSGVLNTEAFF
TRBV19	13	TRBJ1-5	NA	NA	TGTGCCAGTAGTCTGACGGGAGATCAGCCCCAGCATTTT	CASSLTGDQPQHF
TRBV5-6	14	TRBJ2-7	TRBD2	NA	TGTGCCAGCACAAGCGGGAGGAGCTCCTACGAGCAGTACTTC	CASTSGRSSYEQYF
TRBV10-3	13	TRBJ2-7	TRBD1	NA	TGTGCCATCAGGGGACAGGGTACCTACGAGCAGTACTTC	CAIRGQGTYEQYF
TRBV7-6	15	TRBJ1-2	NA	NA	TGTGCCAGCAGCTTAGCTGATTCTGACCGGAGTGGCTACACCTTC	CASSLADSDRSGYTF
TRBV28	13	TRBJ1-2	TRBD1	NA	TGTGCCAGCAGTCCGGGACAGAGCTATGGCTACACCTTC	CASSPGQSYGYTF
TRBV30	14	TRBJ1-4	NA	once	TGTGCCTGGGAGGTGAAGACAACTAATGAAAAACTGTTTTTT	CAWEVKTTNEKLFF